These T cell receptor beta chains were read from a single sample in a study of blood T cell repertoires in COVID-19. The data were produced by immunoSEQ multiplex PCR, yet TCRdb's version contains in-frame clones alone and is incomplete. The data contain around 130,000 clones, around four fifths of them singletons. Sample: PBMCs or T cells enriched from blood (not recorded which). All receptors derive from a man aged 40-50 years with acute COVID-19. CDR3s leave out the opening cysteine and the closing phenylalanine or tryptophan. The D gene is left open where the match is weak. Size values are once, few and many counts, or a class for expanded clones, and some rows have none.

TRBV12-5	NA	TRBD1	TRBJ2-7	ASGLVNRDRTSYEQY
TRBV9	NA	TRBD1	TRBJ2-2	ASSATGANTGELF
TRBV3-1/TRBV3-2	NA	NA	TRBJ1-1	ASSQVWSGTEAF
TRBV4-2	NA	NA	TRBJ2-3	ASSQEQADTDTQY
TRBV12-3/TRBV12-4	NA	TRBD1	TRBJ1-2	ASKQGARDGYT
TRBV9	NA	NA	TRBJ1-4	ASSVRAGVEEKLF
TRBV12-3/TRBV12-4	NA	TRBD1	TRBJ1-1	ASTPQGASEAF
TRBV3-1/TRBV3-2	NA	TRBD1	TRBJ1-3	ASSPTGGLFGNTIY
TRBV9	NA	TRBD1	TRBJ1-2	ASSAGQGGYGYT
TRBV19	NA	NA	TRBJ1-1	ASSIEGRRRMNTEAF
TRBV28	NA	TRBD2	TRBJ2-5	ASSFTSGIHETQY
TRBV2	NA	NA	TRBJ2-5	ASSVQGKSETQY
TRBV19	NA	NA	TRBJ1-6	ASSMEGPMSSYNSPLH
TRBV7-9	NA	TRBD1	TRBJ1-2	ASSLADRDHGYT
TRBV7-9	NA	NA	TRBJ2-7	ASSLSQYEQY
TRBV3-1/TRBV3-2	few	NA	TRBJ2-7	ASSQVQARGEQY